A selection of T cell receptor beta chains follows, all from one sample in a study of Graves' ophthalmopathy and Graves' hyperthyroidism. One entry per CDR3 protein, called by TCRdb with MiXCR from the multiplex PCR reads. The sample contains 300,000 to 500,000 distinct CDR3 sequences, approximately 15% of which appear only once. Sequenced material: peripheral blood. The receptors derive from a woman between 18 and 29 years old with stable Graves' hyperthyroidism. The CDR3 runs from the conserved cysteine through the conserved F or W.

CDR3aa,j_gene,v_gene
CASSPFKGSPLHF,TRBJ1-6,TRBV11-3
CASSPGVLSYYEQYF,TRBJ2-7,TRBV7-2
CASSFKGGTEAFF,TRBJ1-1,TRBV7-2
CASSRPGMNTEAFF,TRBJ1-1,TRBV6-2/TRBV6-3
CSVAGQGNTEAFF,TRBJ1-1,TRBV29-1
CASTKGETQYF,TRBJ2-5,TRBV2
CASSTGQGGHEQYF,TRBJ2-7,TRBV27
CASSERQGEAFF,TRBJ1-1,TRBV2
CSSSLDETQYF,TRBJ2-5,TRBV5-1
CASRVTETQYF,TRBJ2-5,TRBV2
CSASRQGHFKQYF,TRBJ2-7,TRBV20-1
CSAQTGLYGYTF,TRBJ1-2,TRBV20-1
CASSDSRMNTEAFF,TRBJ1-1,TRBV2
CASSLGEASGGFQETQYF,TRBJ2-5,TRBV7-7
CASSFIQYYGYTF,TRBJ1-2,TRBV12-3/TRBV12-4